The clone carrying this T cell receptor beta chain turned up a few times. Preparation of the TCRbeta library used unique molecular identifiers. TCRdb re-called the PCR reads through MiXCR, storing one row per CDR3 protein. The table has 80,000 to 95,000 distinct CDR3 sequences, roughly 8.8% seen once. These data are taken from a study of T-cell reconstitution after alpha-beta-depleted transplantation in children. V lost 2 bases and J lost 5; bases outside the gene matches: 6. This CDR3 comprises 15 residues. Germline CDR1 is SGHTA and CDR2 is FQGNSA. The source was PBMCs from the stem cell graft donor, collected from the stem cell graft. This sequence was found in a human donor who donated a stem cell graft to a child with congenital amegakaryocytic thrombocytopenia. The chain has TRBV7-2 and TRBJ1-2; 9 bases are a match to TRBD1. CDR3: CASSLYRTGAYGYTF. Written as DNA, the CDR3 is TGTGCCAGCAGCTTATACCGGACAGGGGCGTATGGCTACACCTTC.